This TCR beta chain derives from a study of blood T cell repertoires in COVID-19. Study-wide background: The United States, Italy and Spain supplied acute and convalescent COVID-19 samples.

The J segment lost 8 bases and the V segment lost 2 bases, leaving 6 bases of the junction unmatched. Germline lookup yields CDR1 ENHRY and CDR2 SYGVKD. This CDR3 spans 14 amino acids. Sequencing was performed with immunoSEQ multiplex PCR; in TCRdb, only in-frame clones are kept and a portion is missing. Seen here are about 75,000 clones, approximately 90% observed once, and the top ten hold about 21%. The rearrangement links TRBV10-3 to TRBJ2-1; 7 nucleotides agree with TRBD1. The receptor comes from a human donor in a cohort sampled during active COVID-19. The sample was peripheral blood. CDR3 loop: CAISEGQGVYEQFF. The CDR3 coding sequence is TGTGCCATCAGTGAGGGGCAGGGGGTGTATGAGCAGTTCTTC.